This T cell receptor beta chain derives from a study of T cells after yellow fever vaccination. This CDR3 spans 14 amino acids. V dropped 2 bases and J dropped 4 bases, with 12 bases sitting between them. Germline CDR1 SGHRS, CDR2 YFSETQ. This clonotype was observed many times. By 5'RACE template switching, TCR cDNA was produced, with a universal primer site and UMIs added in the process. TCRdb itself ran the 5' RACE reads through MiXCR, one entry per CDR3 protein. This sample carries more than 300,000 distinct CDR3 sequences, 6.8% of them seen once, and the ten largest clones take 15% to 20%. The starting material was PBMCs, obtained around 45 days after the first yellow fever vaccination. V usage is TRBV5-1 and J usage is TRBJ1-1; D remains unclear. This TCR was recovered from a man younger than 30 who received the YFV17D yellow fever vaccine. CDR3 DNA sequence: TGCGCCAGCAGCTTTGTGGGTCCTTCCACTGAAGCTTTCTTT. Protein sequence: CASSFVGPSTEAFF.